A single sample gave rise to the 21 T cell receptor beta chains below, sequenced in a study of T cells in Graves' hyperthyroidism and ophthalmopathy. The investigators amplified TCR beta CDR3 regions from RNA transcripts. RT-PCR in the first round (using the HTBI primer set) targeted the TCR CDR3. TCRdb independently ran MiXCR on the multiplex PCR reads; one entry per CDR3 protein. The sample includes 610,000 or so distinct CDR3 sequences, under 60% of them seen just once. Sequencing was performed on peripheral blood or thyroid tissue (not recorded which). Receptor source: a woman in her late teens or twenties with Graves' hyperthyroidism.

The CDR3, as DNA: TGCGCCAGCAGTGCTCGGGCTGGTAGTGCAGATACGCAGTATTTT. It translates to CASSARAGSADTQYF. The J gene is TRBJ2-3, the V gene TRBV10-1; D unclear. The V end was cut by 4 bases, the J end by 4 bases, with 15 bases between. There are 15 residues in the CDR3. Per the germline V gene, CDR1 is WNHNN and CDR2 is SYGVQD (reference sequence).

This sequence joins TRBV5-1 and TRBJ2-1, with TRBD2 matching over 9 bases. This CDR3 has 15 residues. Germline V CDR1 and CDR2: SGHRS, YFSETQ. The J segment lost 1 base and the V segment lost 2 bases, leaving 1 base of the junction unmatched. This CDR3 reads CASSFSGGSYNEQFF. The CDR3 bases are TGCGCCAGCAGCTTTAGCGGGGGATCCTACAATGAGCAGTTCTTC.

This clonotype was counted at least ten times. This rearrangement joins TRBV24-1 to TRBJ1-2; weak D call: TRBD1 (6 bases). Germline V CDR1 and CDR2: KGHDR, SFDVKD. V lost 9 bases and J 6 bases, leaving 10 bases between the germline ends. The CDR3 is 11 amino acids. In DNA, the CDR3 is TGTGCCACCCAGGGGACTAATGGCTACACCTTC. This sequence encodes CATQGTNGYTF.

The chain recombines TRBV2 with TRBJ2-1; 9 bases match TRBD2. After removal of 6 bases from V and 6 bases from J, the junction contained 9 bases not matched to a gene. The CDR3 spans 15 residues. Germline V gives CDR1 SNHLY, CDR2 FYNNEI. CDR3 in amino acids: CASRKTSGGGNEQFF. CDR3 bases: TGTGCCAGCAGAAAGACTAGCGGAGGGGGCAATGAGCAGTTCTTC.

The chain employs TRBV2 and TRBJ1-6; the match to TRBD1 covers 8 bases. Per the germline V gene, CDR1 is SNHLY and CDR2 is FYNNEI. Unmatched junction bases numbered 5, after V lost 8 bases and J lost 5 bases. The CDR3 runs 14 residues. Here the CDR3 DNA reads TGTGCCAGCGTGGACAGGGCGGATAATTCACCCCTCCACTTT. Protein product: CASVDRADNSPLHF.

Only a few counts were recorded for this clonotype. The J gene is TRBJ2-1, the V gene TRBV11-2; a possible D gene is TRBD1 (5 bases). This CDR3 is 15 amino acids long. Trimming removed 3 bases at V and 0 bases at J, with 9 bases between. The V gene's germline CDR1 is SGHAT and CDR2 FQNNGV. The CDR3 coding sequence is TGTGCCAGCAGCTTGGGGCGGAGCTCCTACAATGAGCAGTTCTTC. This gives the protein CASSLGRSSYNEQFF.

This clonotype was found many times. The rearrangement links TRBV7-8 to TRBJ1-6; no definite D call. Germline CDR1 is SGHVS and CDR2 is FQNEAQ. This CDR3 is 15 amino acids long. V was pared by 0 bases and J by 6 bases, with 9 bases between. The CDR3 nucleotides are TGTGCCAGCAGCTTAGCGGTCGGATCTAATTCACCCCTCCACTTT. It translates to CASSLAVGSNSPLHF.

The chain is built from TRBV7-9 and TRBJ2-1; 11 nucleotides line up with TRBD2. The V and J ends lost 5 bases and 3 bases, in that order; junction bases with no gene match: 6. The CDR3 loop spans 16 amino acids. Germline values: CDR1 SEHNR, CDR2 FQNEAQ (reference sequence). CDR3 nucleotides: TGTGCCAGCAGCAAACCTAGCGGGAGGAACTACAATGAGCAGTTCTTC. Translation: CASSKPSGRNYNEQFF.

As to this clonotype: This CDR3 is missing its conserved last phenylalanine or tryptophan, likely due to a read error. The CDR3: CACSFAGEETQYL. The CDR3 region has the DNA TGTGCCTGCAGCTTTGCGGGGGAAGAGACCCAGTACCTC. The V and J genes are TRBV5-5 and TRBJ2-5, with TRBD2 matching over 7 bases. Per the germline V gene, CDR1 is SGHKS and CDR2 is YYEKEE (reference sequence). The CDR3 covers 13 residues.

V and J are TRBV10-3 and TRBJ1-1; unclear D gene. The CDR3 covers 10 residues. Germline V lookup: CDR1 ENHRY, CDR2 SYGVKD. V lost 3 bases, J lost 8 bases, and 4 bases lay in between. CDR3 loop: CAISDAEAFF. CDR3 coding DNA: TGTGCCATCAGTGATGCAGAAGCTTTCTTT.

This clonotype was observed many times. The rearrangement joins TRBV20-1 to TRBJ1-5; 7 bases map to TRBD1. CDR3 length: 16 amino acids. The V segment lost 0 bases and the J segment 8 bases; nucleotides outside the gene matches: 13. Germline V gene data show CDR1 as DFQATT and CDR2 as SNEGSKA (reference sequence). The DNA for the CDR3 is TGCAGTGCTAGAGATCCCAAGACAGGGATCGTAGAGCCCCAGCATTTT. Its translation: CSARDPKTGIVEPQHF.

This clonotype showed up many times. CDR3 sequence: CASRLGRYNEKLFF. The DNA for the CDR3 is TGTGCCAGCAGGCTAGGCCGATATAATGAAAAACTGTTTTTT. The chain employs TRBV5-6 and TRBJ1-4; D gene uncertain. The CDR3 covers 14 residues. Germline loops: CDR1 SGHDT, CDR2 YYEEEE. Deletions cut 5 bases from V and 4 bases from J, with 12 bases between.

This clonotype appeared many times. The chain has TRBV6-5 and TRBJ1-2; TRBD1 aligns across 9 bases. CDR3 length: 15 residues. The V segment lost 0 bases and the J segment 4 bases; nucleotides outside the gene matches: 3. The germline V gene encodes CDR1 MNHEY and CDR2 SVGAGI. The CDR3 sequence is CASSYSRQGGYGYTF. CDR3 nucleotides: TGTGCCAGCAGTTACTCGAGACAGGGGGGCTATGGCTACACCTTC.

The rearrangement uses TRBV9 and TRBJ2-1; the match to TRBD1 covers 7 bases. Trimming took 6 bases from V and 4 from J; bases not matched to a gene: 7. There are 14 residues in the CDR3. Germline V CDR1 and CDR2: SGDLS, YYNGEE. CDR3 residues: CASNTGTAYNEQFF. In nucleotides, the CDR3 is TGTGCCAGCAACACGGGGACAGCTTACAATGAGCAGTTCTTC.

This clonotype has at least ten counts. The chain couples TRBV10-2 to TRBJ2-2; 7 nucleotides align to TRBD2. The trim removed 7 bases at V and 0 bases at J, leaving 11 bases unmatched. CDR3 length: 17 amino acids. Germline assignment: CDR1 WSHSY and CDR2 SAAADI. This CDR3 reads CASKKRGGDANTGELFF. CDR3 nucleotide sequence: TGCGCCAGCAAAAAGCGGGGCGGAGACGCGAACACCGGGGAGCTGTTTTTT.

The V and J genes are TRBV2 and TRBJ2-7; 11 bases agree with TRBD2. The J segment lost 7 bases and the V segment lost 6 bases, leaving 11 bases of the junction unmatched. CDR1 is SNHLY, CDR2 FYNNEI, per germline. This CDR3 has 15 amino acids. This CDR3 reads CASRRTSGSTGEQYF. The CDR3, as DNA: TGTGCCAGCAGACGTACTAGCGGGAGCACCGGGGAGCAGTACTTC. Full variable domain (outside the CDR3, taken from reference TRBV2 and TRBJ2-7): EPEVTQTPSHQVTQMGQEVILRCVPISNHLYFYWYRQILGQKVEFLVSFYNNEISEKSEIFDDQFSVERPDGSNFTLKIRSTKLEDSAMYFCASRRTSGSTGEQYFGPGTRLTVT.

Notes on this clonotype: The CDR3 end shows no conserved phenylalanine or tryptophan, and so a read error is likely. The DNA is left out, because the CDR3 cannot be placed on it with certainty; the CDR3 is given as TCRdb lists it. The V call is TRBV12-5, the J call TRBJ2-2; the DNA was not compared with TRBD1, the D call given in the table. The CDR3 spans 8 residues, counting both ends. CDR1 LGHNT and CDR2 FRNRAP come from the germline V gene. The CDR3 is CASGLAGR.

The V call is TRBV2, the J call TRBJ1-5; D unclear. Trimming cost V 4 bases and J 6 bases, with 16 bases left between them. The CDR3 runs to 15 residues. The germline V gene has CDR1 SNHLY and CDR2 FYNNEI. The CDR3 here is CASSAGGSGIQPQHF. CDR3 sequence (DNA): TGTGCCAGCAGTGCGGGCGGGAGTGGCATTCAGCCCCAGCATTTT.

Ten or more counts support this clonotype. The V call is TRBV19, the J call TRBJ2-7; D remains ambiguous. Trimming took off 1 base at V and 7 bases at J, with 17 bases between the two ends. Per the germline V gene, CDR1 is LNHDA and CDR2 is SQIVND (reference sequence). CDR3 length: 15 residues. The CDR3 DNA sequence: TGTGCCAGTAGTATAGGGTCCTCAATGACATGGGAGCAGTACTTC. Translation gives CASSIGSSMTWEQYF.

There are many counts of this clonotype. This chain joins TRBV12-3 or TRBV12-4 and TRBJ2-5; tentative D call: TRBD1 (5 bases). V was shortened by 6 bases and J by 2 bases, with 13 bases between the two germline ends. This CDR3 contains 14 residues. CDR3 sequence: CASSLQTAQETQYF. The CDR3, as DNA: TGTGCCAGCAGCCTTCAGACAGCACAAGAGACCCAGTACTTC.

As to this clonotype: A much larger clone lies a single base off, so this may be a read error. The genes are TRBV7-9 and TRBJ1-2; unclear D gene. The germline V gene has CDR1 SEHNR and CDR2 FQNEAQ (reference sequence). This CDR3 comprises 15 residues. CDR3 sequence reads: CASSLITVANYGHTF. The CDR3 coding sequence is TGTGCCAGCAGCTTAATAACAGTAGCTAACTATGGCCACACCTTC.